A selection of T cell receptor beta chains follows, all from one sample in a study of blood T cell repertoires in COVID-19. Sequencing used immunoSEQ multiplex PCR; TCRdb keeps in-frame clones, though not all of them. The data contain fewer than 150,000 clones, under 85% of them singletons. The specimen was PBMCs or T cells enriched from blood (not recorded which). These receptors all come from a man under 40 who had recovered from COVID-19. The conserved cysteine and the conserved F or W are not part of the CDR3 here. Each record gives: CDR3 protein, J gene, V gene.

CDR3 protein: ASSSGITGGTEAF
J gene: TRBJ1-1
V gene: TRBV5-1

CDR3 protein: ASRSDRYEQY
J gene: TRBJ2-7
V gene: TRBV11-2

CDR3 protein: ASSHSGGRQPQH
J gene: TRBJ1-5
V gene: TRBV18

CDR3 protein: ASSARTGGETQY
J gene: TRBJ2-5
V gene: TRBV7-9

CDR3 protein: ASSPFGQMNTEAF
J gene: TRBJ1-1
V gene: TRBV6-2/TRBV6-3

CDR3 protein: ASSQGGTNSGANVLT
J gene: TRBJ2-6
V gene: TRBV3-1/TRBV3-2

CDR3 protein: ASRLDREGNYGYT
J gene: TRBJ1-2
V gene: TRBV28

CDR3 protein: ASGQGLYSNQPQH
J gene: TRBJ1-5
V gene: TRBV6-5

CDR3 protein: ASSADNYTGELF
J gene: TRBJ2-2
V gene: TRBV7-9

CDR3 protein: ASSYQGGETQY
J gene: TRBJ2-5
V gene: TRBV27

CDR3 protein: ASSYAGGFQETQY
J gene: TRBJ2-5
V gene: TRBV6-2/TRBV6-3

CDR3 protein: SVERLAGGNEQF
J gene: TRBJ2-1
V gene: TRBV29-1

CDR3 protein: ASKGGGPPDTEAF
J gene: TRBJ1-1
V gene: TRBV27

CDR3 protein: ASSWQGNQPQH
J gene: TRBJ1-5
V gene: TRBV19

CDR3 protein: ASRRGTTNEKLF
J gene: TRBJ1-4
V gene: TRBV25-1

CDR3 protein: ASSSPLRIAAGELF
J gene: TRBJ2-2
V gene: TRBV11-2

CDR3 protein: ASSPTGGLYEQY
J gene: TRBJ2-7
V gene: TRBV6-5